These T cell receptor beta chains were read from a single sample in a study of cytomegalovirus exposure and HLA in healthy donors. Sequenced by immunoSEQ multiplex PCR; TCRdb stores in-frame clones only, minus some. The sample comprises about 99,000 clones, nearly 80% of which are singletons, and 5.8% rests with the top ten. The sample was PBMCs. These receptors originate from a man aged 55-75 years in good health and CMV-seropositive. Both conserved end residues are part of each CDR3. A D gene is named only where the DNA matches it firmly. Clone sizes are given selectively: once, few, many, or a class where the clone is expanded.

>once|NA|TRBJ2-7|14|TRBV28
TGTGCCAGCAGTTTAACTACCGTCCCCTACGAGCAGTACTTC
CASSLTTVPYEQYF
>NA|TRBD1|TRBJ2-5|14|TRBV15
TGTGCCACCAGCAGCCGGGACAGGGTGGAGACCCAGTACTTC
CATSSRDRVETQYF
>NA|NA|TRBJ2-7|11|TRBV11-3
TGTGCCAGCAGCTCCGGCTACGAGCAGTACTTC
CASSSGYEQYF
>NA|NA|TRBJ2-1|15|TRBV28
TGTGCCAGCAAGAGGTCTAGCTTCTCCTACAATGAGCAGTTCTTC
CASKRSSFSYNEQFF
>NA|TRBD1|TRBJ2-5|15|TRBV4-2
TGTGCCAGCAGTAAGGGAGAAGGGACAGAAGAGACCCAGTACTTC
CASSKGEGTEETQYF
>NA|TRBD1|TRBJ1-1|13|TRBV2
TGTGCCAGCAGCGAGACAGGGCCCACTGAAGCTTTCTTT
CASSETGPTEAFF
>NA|NA|TRBJ2-7|14|TRBV25-1
TGTGCCAGCAGTGGACCGGGATCAATTTACGAGCAGTACTTC
CASSGPGSIYEQYF
>NA|TRBD2|TRBJ2-5|15|TRBV6-5
TGTGCCAGCAGTCCCCTAGCGGGGGGCATGGAGACCCAGTACTTC
CASSPLAGGMETQYF
>NA|NA|TRBJ1-5|13|TRBV5-1
TGCGCCAGCAGCTTGGCCGGGAACCAGCCCCAGCATTTT
CASSLAGNQPQHF
>once|NA|TRBJ2-2|16|TRBV7-8
TGTGCCAGCAGCTTAGTCCGGGGGGCAAGGACCGGGGAGCTGTTTTTT
CASSLVRGARTGELFF
>once|NA|TRBJ1-2|15|TRBV7-9
TGTTCCAGCAGCACAGTTATGACAGGATCCTATGGCTACACCTTC
CSSSTVMTGSYGYTF
>NA|TRBD2|TRBJ2-1|17|TRBV9
TGTGCCAGCAGCATACGCTCTAGCGGGGGGCGGGACAATGAGCAGTTCTTC
CASSIRSSGGRDNEQFF
>NA|TRBD1|TRBJ2-3|16|TRBV7-2
TGTGCCAGCAGCTTTGGGGGCGACAGGGTTGGAAATACGCAGTATTTT
CASSFGGDRVGNTQYF
>NA|TRBD1|TRBJ2-2|16|TRBV18
TGTGCCAGCTCTACCATCCAGACAGGGATCACCGGGGAGCTGTTTTTT
CASSTIQTGITGELFF
>NA|TRBD1|TRBJ1-2|14|TRBV18
TGTGCCAGCTCACCGAGGACAGGGGACTATGGCTACACCTTC
CASSPRTGDYGYTF
>NA|TRBD2|TRBJ2-7|14|TRBV7-2
TGTGCCAGCAGCATCGGACTAGCCTACTACGAGCAGTACTTC
CASSIGLAYYEQYF
>NA|NA|TRBJ1-4|16|TRBV7-9
TGTGCCAGCAGCCCCGGACAGCGTCTGGGGAATGAAAAACTGTTTTTT
CASSPGQRLGNEKLFF
>NA|TRBD2|TRBJ2-1|17|TRBV18
TGTGCCAGCTCACCCCCGGGACTAGCGGGGGGACACCTAGAGCAGTTCTTC
CASSPPGLAGGHLEQFF
>NA|NA|TRBJ1-5|17|TRBV28
TGTGCCAGCACTAGCCCCCTGGCGGGCGGCATTATTCAGCCCCAGCATTTT
CASTSPLAGGIIQPQHF
>NA|NA|TRBJ2-1|12|TRBV7-8
TGTGCCAGCAGCTTAGCGGCCAATGAGCAGTTCTTC
CASSLAANEQFF
>NA|NA|TRBJ2-2|15|TRBV6-5
TGTGCCAGCAGTTACTCTGGCAGGGGTACCGGGGAGCTGTTTTTT
CASSYSGRGTGELFF
>NA|NA|TRBJ2-7|11|TRBV18
TGTGCCAGCTCCGGGTCCTACGAGCAGTACTTC
CASSGSYEQYF
>NA|TRBD1|TRBJ1-1|14|TRBV6-1
TGTGCCAGCAACATGGACAGGGTCAGGACTGAAGCTTTCTTT
CASNMDRVRTEAFF
>NA|TRBD1|TRBJ2-1|17|TRBV5-1
TGCGCCAGCAGCTTCGAACCCTTCGGGACAGGGGACAATGAGCAGTTCTTC
CASSFEPFGTGDNEQFF
>NA|TRBD2|TRBJ2-5|18|TRBV5-1
TGCGCCAGCAGCTTGGCCGGGACTAGCGGCTTATTCCAAGAGACCCAGTACTTC
CASSLAGTSGLFQETQYF
>NA|TRBD1|TRBJ1-6|15|TRBV27
TGTGCCAGCAGTTTCGGACAGGGCCCTGATTCACCCCTCCACTTT
CASSFGQGPDSPLHF
>once|TRBD1|TRBJ1-1|18|TRBV7-9
TGTGCCGCCCCCCGAAACCGGGACAGGGCGGAGGGAGACACTGAAGCTTTCTTT
CAAPRNRDRAEGDTEAFF
>few|TRBD1|TRBJ1-5|14|TRBV10-2
TGCGCCAGCACAGACAGGGCGGTAGAACAGCCCCAGCATTTT
CASTDRAVEQPQHF
>NA|NA|TRBJ1-1|13|TRBV11-3
TGTGCCAGCAGCTCGAGTCGTGGCACTGAAGCTTTCTTT
CASSSSRGTEAFF
>NA|NA|TRBJ2-7|12|TRBV29-1
TGCAGCGTGGATGGAGGGGCCTACGAGCAGTACTTC
CSVDGGAYEQYF
>NA|TRBD2|TRBJ2-3|16|TRBV11-1
TGTGCCAGCAGCCCCATAGCGGGGGGGCCAACAGATACGCAGTATTTT
CASSPIAGGPTDTQYF
>NA|TRBD1|TRBJ2-3|15|TRBV7-9
TGTGCCAGCACCCCGAACAGGGGGAACACAGATACGCAGTATTTT
CASTPNRGNTDTQYF
>NA|NA|TRBJ2-7|13|TRBV10-3
TGTGCCATCAGGGCCCAGGGCTCCTACGAGCAGTACTTC
CAIRAQGSYEQYF
>NA|NA|TRBJ1-4|15|TRBV6-6
TGTGCCAGCAGTTACTCTCAGGGCCAGAATGAAAAACTGTTTTTT
CASSYSQGQNEKLFF
>NA|NA|TRBJ1-4|14|TRBV4-1
TGCGCCAGCAGCGGGGGGGTCCTTAATGAAAAACTGTTTTTT
CASSGGVLNEKLFF
>NA|NA|TRBJ1-6|14|TRBV6-5
TGTGCCAGCAGTTACTCGGCCAGTAATTCACCCCTCCACTTT
CASSYSASNSPLHF
>NA|NA|TRBJ2-7|14|TRBV7-2
TGTGCCAGCAGCCCCCCCGACTTCGGTAACGAGCAGTACTTC
CASSPPDFGNEQYF
>NA|NA|TRBJ1-2|13|TRBV19
TGTGCCAGTACCCTAGGACACTTCTATGGCTACACCTTC
CASTLGHFYGYTF
>NA|TRBD2|TRBJ2-3|16|TRBV11-3
TGTGCCACCTCTCCAAGCGGGGTTTCTAGCACAGATACGCAGTATTTT
CATSPSGVSSTDTQYF
>NA|TRBD2|TRBJ2-3|16|TRBV7-2
TGTGCCAGCACCCCCGGGGCGGGGGGCTCCACAGATACGCAGTATTTT
CASTPGAGGSTDTQYF
>NA|NA|TRBJ2-1|13|TRBV7-9
TGTGCCAGCAGTAGGGATAGGGCCGGGGGGCAGTTCTTC
CASSRDRAGGQFF
>NA|NA|TRBJ2-7|14|TRBV10-3
TGTGCCATCAGTGAGTTATTGACATATGACGAGCAGTACTTC
CAISELLTYDEQYF
>once|NA|TRBJ1-5|14|TRBV7-8
TGTGCCAGCACCTCCTCGGGGTTCCGACAGCCCCAGCATTTT
CASTSSGFRQPQHF
>NA|NA|TRBJ1-4|15|TRBV6-1
TGTGCCAGCAGTGAAGAGTTCAGGGGTTTCGAAAAACTGTTTTTT
CASSEEFRGFEKLFF
>once|NA|TRBJ2-2|15|TRBV5-4
TGTGCCAGCAGCATCGGGACAACGAACACCGGGGAGCTGTTTTTT
CASSIGTTNTGELFF
>NA|TRBD1|TRBJ1-2|16|TRBV6-1
TGTGCCAGCAGTGCTCGGACAGGGGGCAAAAGCTATGGCTACACCTTC
CASSARTGGKSYGYTF
>NA|NA|TRBJ2-6|18|TRBV30
TGTGCCTGGAGTGTACGGTGGGTTCAGGACTCTGGGGCCAACGTCCTGACTTTC
CAWSVRWVQDSGANVLTF
>NA|NA|TRBJ2-3|12|TRBV19
TGTGCCAGTAGTATTGGGACTGAGACGCAGTATTTT
CASSIGTETQYF
>few|TRBD1|TRBJ1-1|13|TRBV5-4
TGTGCCAGCAGAAGACAGGGGAACACTGAAGCTTTCTTT
CASRRQGNTEAFF